This note documents a single T cell receptor beta chain sequence. Its antigen remains unknown. The record originates from a study of cytomegalovirus exposure and HLA in healthy donors. V shed 5 bases and J shed 6 bases, with 16 bases lying between them. There are 14 residues in the CDR3. Germline lookup yields CDR1 SGHTA and CDR2 FQGTGA. Whole-study results and caveats: The classifier was said to identify cytomegalovirus status with high specificity and sensitivity.

Each donor was healthy, and each was a bone marrow donor. This PCR relied on a set of 60 Vbeta primers and 13 Jbeta primers. TCRdb's table, derived via immunoSEQ multiplex PCR, lists solely in-frame clones and lacks some. The sample holds around 130,000 clones, 65% to 80% seen once. The chain recombines TRBV7-3 with TRBJ1-1; D is uncertain. The sequence was collected from a human donor in good health. The sequenced sample consisted of PBMCs. The CDR3 bases are TGTGCCAGCAGCCGTGATCGGGAATCCCCTGAAGCTTTCTTT. It translates to CASSRDRESPEAFF.